This T cell receptor (beta chain) was identified in a study of blood T cells in healthy people across ages. The study, taken as a whole, reports: Conclusively comparing naive with antigen-experienced cells was impossible with unsorted PBMCs. The long-lived group displayed more naive CD4+ cells, plus higher diversity, than the aged donors did. Samples with more naive T cells showed higher observed beta diversity. The fall in TCR beta diversity per million T cells was roughly linear with age.

Using a J-beta primer mix together with a sample-barcoded 5' primer, a second PCR was run for roughly 6 to 12 cycles. TCRdb analysed the 5' RACE reads with MiXCR anew, one entry per CDR3 protein. The data contain under 1,000,000 distinct CDR3 sequences, about 45% of them singletons. Note on this clonotype: Its antigen is as yet unknown.

Per the germline V gene, CDR1 is MDHEN and CDR2 is SYDVKM. The trim removed 4 bases at V and 4 bases at J, leaving 6 bases unmatched. The CDR3 contains 16 residues. This sequence joins TRBV28 and TRBJ2-7, with 14 positions matching TRBD2. This TCR derives from an elderly man in good health. The sequenced material came from blood. CDR3 region: CASSSPGTSGSYEQYF. Here the CDR3 DNA reads TGTGCCAGCAGTTCGCCCGGGACTAGCGGGAGTTACGAGCAGTACTTC.